This T cell receptor beta chain was retrieved from a study of T cells in localized non-small cell lung cancer. Profiling relied on immunoSEQ multiplex PCR, and the TCRdb table lists in-frame clones only, not all of them. The profile shows roughly 86,000 clones, roughly 86% of them singletons. The sample was peripheral blood, taken before any cancer treatment. The sequence came from a man aged 35 to 69 with stage I lung adenocarcinoma.

The CDR3 region has the DNA TGTGCCAGCAGGGGGACAGGGAACACCGGGGAGCTGTTTTTT. It specifies CASRGTGNTGELFF. This chain links TRBV7-2 with TRBJ2-2, with 8 bases fitting TRBD1. Germline lookup yields CDR1 SGHTA and CDR2 FQGNSA. V dropped 6 bases and J dropped 1; count of bases not matched to a gene: 1. There are 14 residues in the CDR3.